Reported below is one TCR beta chain. Following autologous stem cell transplantation, relapse occurred in every patient, and exposure to brentuximab vedotin varied. Best overall response was complete response, partial response or progressive disease in these relapsed/refractory classical Hodgkin lymphoma patients. Assay: immunoSEQ multiplex PCR; the TCRdb copy retains only in-frame clones and omits some. The sample comprises 30,000 or so clones, around four fifths of which are singletons, and more than 30% rests with the top ten. The data derive from a study of PD-1 blockade in classical Hodgkin lymphoma. Study summary: Patients were treated with nivolumab at 3 mg/kg, and this was given intravenously every 2 weeks.

The germline V gene has CDR1 MNHEY and CDR2 SVGAGI. CDR3 length: 15 amino acids. Unmatched junction bases numbered 8, after V lost 4 bases and J lost 5 bases. The TCR sequence derives from a human donor with classical Hodgkin lymphoma. Sequenced here: peripheral blood mononuclear cells (PBMCs), sampled at baseline. The rearrangement links TRBV6-5 to TRBJ1-2, with TRBD1 identical over 9 bases. The CDR3 loop is CASSSRDRDGYGYTF. In nucleotides, the CDR3 is TGTGCCAGCAGTTCCAGGGACAGGGACGGTTATGGCTACACCTTC.